The TCR beta chain under discussion was sequenced for a study of shared clonotypes between healthy human individuals. This clone was seen just once. Naive CD8 cells were CD45RO-negative, positively selected for CCR7, excluding terminally differentiated effector memory CD45RA+ cells. Using immunoSEQ multiplex PCR, the repertoire was profiled, and TCRdb retains in-frame clones only, with some absent. There are millions of clones in the sample; 85% to 95% occur only once, and around 1.1% lies in the top ten. The CDR3 has 15 residues. Germline CDR1 reads MNHEY; CDR2 reads SMNVEV (reference sequence). V dropped 2 bases and J dropped 4 bases, with 12 bases sitting between them.

The receptor was derived from a young man in good health. The chain joins TRBV27 to TRBJ1-5; TRBD1 is a possible D gene (6 bases). The specimen sequenced was naive CD8+ T cells sorted from blood. Written as DNA, the CDR3 is TGTGCCAGCAGTTTAACGGCAGGGGCGAATCAGCCCCAGCATTTT. It yields the protein CASSLTAGANQPQHF.